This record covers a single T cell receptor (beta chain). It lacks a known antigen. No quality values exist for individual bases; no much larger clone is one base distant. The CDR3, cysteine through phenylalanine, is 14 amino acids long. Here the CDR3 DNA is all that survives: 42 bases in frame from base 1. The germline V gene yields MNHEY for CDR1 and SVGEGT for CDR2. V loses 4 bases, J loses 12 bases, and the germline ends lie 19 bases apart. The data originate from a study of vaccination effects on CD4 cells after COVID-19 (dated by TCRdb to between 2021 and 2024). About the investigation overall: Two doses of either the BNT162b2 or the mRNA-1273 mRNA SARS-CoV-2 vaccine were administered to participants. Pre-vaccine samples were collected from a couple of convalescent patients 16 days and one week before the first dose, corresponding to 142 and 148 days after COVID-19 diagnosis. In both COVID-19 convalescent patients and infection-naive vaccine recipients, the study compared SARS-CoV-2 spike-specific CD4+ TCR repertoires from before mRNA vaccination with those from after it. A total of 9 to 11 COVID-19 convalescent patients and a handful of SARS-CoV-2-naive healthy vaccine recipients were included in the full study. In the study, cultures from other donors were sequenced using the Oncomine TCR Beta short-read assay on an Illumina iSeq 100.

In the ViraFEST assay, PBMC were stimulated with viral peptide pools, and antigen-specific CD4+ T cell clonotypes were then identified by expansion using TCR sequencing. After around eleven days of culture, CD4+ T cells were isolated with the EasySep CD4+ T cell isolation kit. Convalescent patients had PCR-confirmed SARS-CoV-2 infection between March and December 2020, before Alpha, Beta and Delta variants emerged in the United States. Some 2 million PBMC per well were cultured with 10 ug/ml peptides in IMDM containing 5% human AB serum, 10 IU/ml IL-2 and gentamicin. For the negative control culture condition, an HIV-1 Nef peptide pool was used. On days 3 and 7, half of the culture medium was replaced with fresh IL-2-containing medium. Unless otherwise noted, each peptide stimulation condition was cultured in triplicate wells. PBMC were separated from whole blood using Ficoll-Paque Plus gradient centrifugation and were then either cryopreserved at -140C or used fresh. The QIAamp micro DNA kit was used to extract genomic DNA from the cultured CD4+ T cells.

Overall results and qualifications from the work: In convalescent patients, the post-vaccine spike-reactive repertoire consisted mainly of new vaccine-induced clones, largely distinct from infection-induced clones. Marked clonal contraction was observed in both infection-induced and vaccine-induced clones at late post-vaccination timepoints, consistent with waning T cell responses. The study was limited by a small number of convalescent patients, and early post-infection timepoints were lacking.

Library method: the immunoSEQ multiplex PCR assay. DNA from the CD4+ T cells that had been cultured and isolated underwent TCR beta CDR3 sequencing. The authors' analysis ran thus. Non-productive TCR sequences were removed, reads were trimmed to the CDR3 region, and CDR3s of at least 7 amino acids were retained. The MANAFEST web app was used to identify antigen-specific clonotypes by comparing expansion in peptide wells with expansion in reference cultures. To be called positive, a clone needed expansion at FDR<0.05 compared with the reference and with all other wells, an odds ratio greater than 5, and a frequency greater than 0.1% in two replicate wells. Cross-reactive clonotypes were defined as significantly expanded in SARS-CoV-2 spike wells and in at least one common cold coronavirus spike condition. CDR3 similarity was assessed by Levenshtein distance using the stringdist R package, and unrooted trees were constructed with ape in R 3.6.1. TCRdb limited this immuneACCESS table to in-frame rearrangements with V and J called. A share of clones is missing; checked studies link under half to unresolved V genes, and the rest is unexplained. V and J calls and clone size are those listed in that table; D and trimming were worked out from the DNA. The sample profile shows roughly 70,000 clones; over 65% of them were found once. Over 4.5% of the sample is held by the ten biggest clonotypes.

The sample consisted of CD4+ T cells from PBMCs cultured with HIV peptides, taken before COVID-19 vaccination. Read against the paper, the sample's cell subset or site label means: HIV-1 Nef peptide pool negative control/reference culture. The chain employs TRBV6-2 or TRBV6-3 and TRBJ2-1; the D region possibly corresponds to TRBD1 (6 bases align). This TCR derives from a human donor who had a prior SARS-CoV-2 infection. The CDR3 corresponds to CASSLRTDEWWQFF. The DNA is TGTGCCAGCAGTTTGAGGACAGACGAATGGTGGCAGTTCTTC.